The entry below describes one T cell receptor beta chain. Its antigen is not identified. Germline V gene sequence: CDR1 SGHNT, CDR2 YYREEE (reference sequence). CDR3 length: 19 residues. V shed 4 bases and J shed 6 bases, with 31 bases lying between them. The source of the sample is a study of OX40 agonist ivuxolimab in advanced cancers. For the study at large: At around 81% male, the cohort had a mean age of roughly 60 years, ranging from about 23 to 79.

The study, taken as a whole, reports: Averaging showed that CD8+ T cells had more expanded clones than CD4+ did. Expanded peripheral T cell antigen specificity was not determined. Both CD4+ and CD8+ T cell populations in blood had undergone clonal expansion by week 6 at 0.1 to 3.0 mg/kg.

The assay was immunoSEQ multiplex PCR, and TCRdb's table has in-frame clones only and misses some. The table shows under 55,000 clones, with around 89% occurring only once. This chain connects TRBV5-4 to TRBJ1-2; possibly TRBD1 for D (6 bases). The sample was CD4+ or CD8+ T cells sorted from blood, taken in a trial of the OX40 agonist ivuxolimab. This TCR was recovered from an adult with an advanced solid tumor such as melanoma, head and neck, liver or kidney cancer. Here the CDR3 reads CASSPMGPSGVMVGHGYTF. In DNA, the CDR3 is TGTGCCAGCAGCCCCATGGGCCCGTCAGGGGTTATGGTCGGGCATGGCTACACCTTC. Complete variable domain (other parts from reference TRBV5-4 and TRBJ1-2): ETGVTQSPTHLIKTRGQQVTLRCSSQSGHNTVSWYQQALGQGPQFIFQYYREEENGRGNFPPRFSGLQFPNYSSELNVNALELDDSALYLCASSPMGPSGVMVGHGYTFGSGTRLTVV.